These 15 T cell receptor beta chains originate from one sample sequenced in a study of OX40 agonist ivuxolimab in advanced cancers. This table comes from immunoSEQ multiplex PCR, and its TCRdb copy is limited to in-frame clones, with some not included. Of 55,000 to 85,000 clones in the sample, under 90% are singletons; the top ten hold 1% to 1.5%. The source material was CD4+ or CD8+ T cells sorted from blood, sampled in a trial of the OX40 agonist ivuxolimab. These receptors were obtained from an adult with an advanced solid tumor such as melanoma, head and neck, liver or kidney cancer.

The chain couples TRBV18 to TRBJ1-6; 7 nucleotides match TRBD1. With 4 bases clipped from V and 0 bases from J, the junction kept 6 bases outside the gene matches. CDR3 length equals 17 residues. Germline V gives CDR1 KGHSH, CDR2 LQKENI. Written as DNA, the CDR3 is TGTGCCAGCTCACTGACAGGGAAGGGCTCCTATAATTCACCCCTCCACTTT. Protein product: CASSLTGKGSYNSPLHF.

This sequence joins TRBV15 and TRBJ1-6; 8 positions match TRBD1. The V gene's germline CDR1 is LNHNV and CDR2 YYDKDF (reference sequence). This CDR3 spans 14 amino acids. The J segment lost 6 bases and the V segment lost 4 bases, leaving 2 bases of the junction unmatched. CDR3 amino acids: CATSTDRANSPLHF. CDR3 sequence (DNA): TGTGCCACCAGCACGGACAGGGCTAATTCACCCCTCCACTTT.

This chain uses TRBV6-1 with TRBJ1-3; 9 nucleotides agree with TRBD1. The J segment lost 9 bases and the V segment lost 0 bases, leaving 3 bases of the junction unmatched. Per the germline V gene, CDR1 is MNHNS and CDR2 is SASEGT. The CDR3 extends over 14 amino acids. CDR3 nucleotides: TGTGCCAGCAGTGAAGCGGACAGGGGAGGCACCATATATTTT. The encoded protein is CASSEADRGGTIYF.

In DNA, the CDR3 is TGTGCCATCAGGGACAGACAGGAAACCTATGGCTACACCTTC. This translates into CAIRDRQETYGYTF. The chain couples TRBV10-3 to TRBJ1-2; tentative D call: TRBD1 (6 bases). This CDR3 has 14 residues. Germline V gives CDR1 ENHRY, CDR2 SYGVKD. Trimming took 6 bases from V and 4 from J, leaving 15 bases between them.

This clone was detected a few times. The chain links TRBV4-1 to TRBJ1-1; D call uncertain. The CDR3 spans 17 residues. Trimming pared 0 bases from V and 6 bases from J, leaving 20 bases between. Germline V gene data show CDR1 as MGHRA and CDR2 as YSYEKL. CDR3 DNA sequence: TGCGCCAGCAGCCAAGATAGGTCACCAAAGGTGGGAGCTGAAGCTTTCTTT. This codes for CASSQDRSPKVGAEAFF.

Sample share makes this clone medium-sized. The chain employs TRBV18 and TRBJ1-1, with D unclear. The germline CDR1 and CDR2 sequences are KGHSH and LQKENI. Trimming stripped 1 base from V and 0 bases from J, with 9 bases between. This CDR3 region has 15 residues. DNA for the CDR3: TGTGCCAGCTCACCACAGAACAGCATGAACACTGAAGCTTTCTTT. Its protein product is CASSPQNSMNTEAFF.

The J gene is TRBJ2-3, the V gene TRBV30; 8 bases are a match to TRBD1. The CDR3 sequence is 16 residues long. Germline assignment: CDR1 GTSNPN and CDR2 SVGIG (reference sequence). J gave up 3 bases and V 6 bases, and 14 bases lay outside the gene matches. The CDR3 nucleotides read TGTGCCTGTACCCTAGGACAGGGCGGGTGGACAGATACGCAGTATTTT. Encoded protein: CACTLGQGGWTDTQYF.

This clone was seen only a few times. This sequence joins TRBV4-3 and TRBJ2-1, with 10 nucleotides matching TRBD2. Germline V gene data show CDR1 as LGHNA and CDR2 as YSLEER. The CDR3 loop spans 19 amino acids. J was trimmed by 0 bases and V by 4 bases; bases with no gene match: 12. The DNA of the CDR3 is TGCGCCAGCAGCCCGGAGGCTAGCGGGGGTGCCAACTCCTACAATGAGCAGTTCTTC. It encodes CASSPEASGGANSYNEQFF.

The chain links TRBV6-5 to TRBJ1-2, with 7 positions matching TRBD1. The V segment lost 5 bases and the J segment 11 bases; nucleotides outside the gene matches: 5. This CDR3 comprises 11 residues. Germline values: CDR1 MNHEY, CDR2 SVGAGI. The CDR3 sequence: CASSGDRAYTF. As DNA, the CDR3 is TGTGCCAGCAGTGGAGACAGGGCGTACACCTTC.

J is TRBJ2-7 and V is TRBV19, with 7 bases lining up with TRBD2. This CDR3 spans 14 amino acids. Trimming at V came to 4 bases and at J to 9 bases, leaving 12 bases not matched to a gene. In germline, CDR1 is LNHDA, CDR2 SQIVND (reference sequence). The CDR3 reads CASSRGLDLKGQYF. The CDR3 DNA reads as TGTGCCAGTAGTAGAGGACTAGACCTGAAGGGGCAGTACTTC.

This clone was observed a few times. CDR3 sequence reads: CAIRLTSGLSYEQYF. The CDR3 DNA reads TGTGCCATCAGACTCACTAGCGGACTGTCCTACGAGCAGTACTTC. The V call is TRBV10-3, the J call TRBJ2-7; 8 bases map to TRBD2. CDR3 length equals 15 residues. With V trimmed by 6 bases and J by 1 base, 8 bases remained unmatched. The V gene's germline CDR1 is ENHRY and CDR2 SYGVKD.

This clone appeared a single time. The chain combines TRBV7-8 with TRBJ2-5; the D is unclear. Trimming removed 2 bases from V and 1 base from J, with 5 bases in between. The CDR3 sequence is 13 residues long. In germline, CDR1 is SGHVS, CDR2 FQNEAQ. CDR3 bases: TGTGCCAGCAGCTTAATAAGCCAAGAGACCCAGTACTTC. Translating it yields CASSLISQETQYF.

V and J are TRBV6-5 and TRBJ1-2, with 7 nucleotides matching TRBD1. CDR3 length: 11 residues. Germline values: CDR1 MNHEY, CDR2 SVGAGI. After removal of 7 bases from V and 10 bases from J, the junction contained 6 bases not matched to a gene. Here the CDR3 DNA reads TGTGCCAGCAACCAAGGGGGCGTCTACACCTTC. Translated, it gives CASNQGGVYTF.

The chain uses TRBV4-2 and TRBJ1-6; D remains unclear. The CDR3 runs to 13 residues. CDR1 and CDR2 from the germline V gene are LGHNA and YNFKEQ. The ends were cut back, 2 bases at V and 8 bases at J, with 7 bases in the middle. CDR3 nucleotides: TGTGCCAGCAGCCAACGCGAGGATTCACCCCTCCACTTT. It specifies CASSQREDSPLHF.

The chain links TRBV11-3 to TRBJ1-5; TRBD1 aligns across 11 bases. The V segment lost 2 bases and the J segment 5 bases; nucleotides outside the gene matches: 8. This CDR3 contains 17 residues. Germline V lookup: CDR1 SGHNT, CDR2 YENEEA. The chain's CDR3 is CASSLRPGTGGDQPQHF. CDR3 in DNA: TGTGCCAGCAGCTTAAGGCCCGGGACAGGGGGGGATCAGCCCCAGCATTTT.